This record looks at one T cell receptor beta chain sequence and its context. Its specificity is unknown. This specimen belongs to a study of T cell responses to AZD1222 COVID-19 vaccine. Across the study: Second doses at about 4 or about 12 weeks were pooled. Study results and caveats: Among those given AZD1222, only five or six were seropositive at baseline. Spike-specific TCR breadth and depth grew following two AZD1222 doses. Clonal diversity was possibly underestimated; the donors were predominantly white British and more often female.

Produced via immunoSEQ multiplex PCR; TCRdb's table is partial and in-frame only. This sample carries 90,000 to 120,000 clones, 90% to 95% of them seen once, and the ten largest clones take less than 25%. This clonotype originated in an adult in good health. Specimen: peripheral blood, collected on day 0 of AZD1222 vaccination.

CDR3 residues: CATSRDGEAGELFF. The CDR3 bases are TGTGCCACCAGCAGAGATGGGGAGGCCGGGGAGCTGTTTTTT. The rearrangement uses TRBV15 and TRBJ2-2, with D maybe TRBD2 (6 bases). The CDR3 extends over 14 amino acids. Germline loops: CDR1 LNHNV, CDR2 YYDKDF (reference sequence). V dropped 0 bases and J dropped 6 bases, with 8 bases sitting between them.